A selection of T cell receptor beta chains follows, all from one sample in a study of OX40 agonist ivuxolimab in advanced cancers. TCRdb's copy holds only in-frame clones and misses some; the assay was immunoSEQ multiplex PCR. The data contain about 100,000 clones, 75% to 90% of them singletons. Specimen: CD4+ or CD8+ T cells sorted from blood, collected in a trial of the OX40 agonist ivuxolimab. The receptors stem from an adult with an advanced solid tumor such as melanoma, head and neck, liver or kidney cancer. Both conserved end residues are part of each CDR3. A D gene is named only where the DNA matches it firmly. The listing skips clone size in some rows; elsewhere it reads once, few, many or a size class.

>TRBJ1-5|TRBV19|-|TRBD1
TGTGCCAGTAGTCCTTTACAGGGGGCGAGCAATCAGCCCCAGCATTTT
CASSPLQGASNQPQHF
>TRBJ2-5|TRBV5-4|-|-
TGTGCCAGCAGCTTGACAGGCGGAGAGACCCAGTACTTC
CASSLTGGETQYF
>TRBJ1-5|TRBV6-1|few|-
TGTGCCAGCAGTGATAGCAATCAGCCCCAGCATTTT
CASSDSNQPQHF
>TRBJ2-7|TRBV5-8|-|-
TGTGCCAGCAGCTGGACGTGGGGTTACCGTTCCGAGCAGTACTTC
CASSWTWGYRSEQYF
>TRBJ2-4|TRBV4-2|once|TRBD1
TGTGCCAGCAGCCAAGATCGTTGGACAGGGGGGTTCAAAAACATTCAGTACTTC
CASSQDRWTGGFKNIQYF
>TRBJ1-6|TRBV28|-|TRBD1
TGTGCCAGCAGTCCGACGGGACAGGGAAATTCACCCCTCCACTTT
CASSPTGQGNSPLHF
>TRBJ2-3|TRBV9|-|-
TGTGCCAGCAGCGTAGGCCTCGGGGGGCTCACAGATACGCAGTATTTT
CASSVGLGGLTDTQYF
>TRBJ2-1|TRBV5-1|-|TRBD1
TGCGCCAGCCGTGTGACAGGGGGAGATTACAATGAGCAGTTCTTC
CASRVTGGDYNEQFF
>TRBJ1-1|TRBV6-5|-|-
TGTGCCAGCAGTCCCCCGGGGACTTTCTTT
CASSPPGTFF
>TRBJ2-7|TRBV5-1|-|TRBD2
TGCGCCAGCAGCTGGAGCACTAGCGGGAGTACCCTCGAGCAGTACTTC
CASSWSTSGSTLEQYF
>TRBJ1-5|TRBV19|-|-
TGTGCCAGTACCGATCTCGTTGGACAGCCCCAGCATTTT
CASTDLVGQPQHF
>TRBJ1-3|TRBV2|-|-
TGTGCCAGCGTTGAGAGTTCTGGAAACACCATATATTTT
CASVESSGNTIYF
>TRBJ1-2|TRBV19|-|-
TGTGCCAGTAGTGTGGCGGGGCAGACATTATACACCTTC
CASSVAGQTLYTF
>TRBJ2-1|TRBV4-1|-|-
TGCGCCAGCAGCCAACCACAGGGAGAGACCCGTCGTGCTGAGCAGTTCTTC
CASSQPQGETRRAEQFF
>TRBJ2-3|TRBV14|-|TRBD2
TGTGCCAGCAGCCCTTTCCCGGGACTAGGCACAGATACGCAGTATTTT
CASSPFPGLGTDTQYF
>TRBJ1-1|TRBV6-5|few|-
TGTGCCAGCAGCCTTTGGCTAGGGGGCACTGAAGCTTTCTTT
CASSLWLGGTEAFF
>TRBJ2-1|TRBV9|-|TRBD1
TGTGCCAGCAGCCCCCGCCCCGGGACAGGACACAATGAGCAGTTCTTC
CASSPRPGTGHNEQFF
>TRBJ2-5|TRBV5-4|-|-
TGTGCCAGCAGCTTGGGGGCTCCTTGGGGGGAGACCCAGTACTTC
CASSLGAPWGETQYF
>TRBJ1-6|TRBV25-1|-|-
TGTGCCAGCAGTGACCTTGAGCGCCGCCTCCACTTT
CASSDLERRLHF
>TRBJ1-1|TRBV5-1|-|-
TGCGCCAGCAGCTTGGGATGGGGGGCGGTCGACACTGAAGCTTTCTTT
CASSLGWGAVDTEAFF
>TRBJ1-1|TRBV19|-|TRBD1
TGTGCCAGTAGTTCAAGACAGGGGGCCTGGAACACTGAAGCTTTCTTT
CASSSRQGAWNTEAFF
>TRBJ2-7|TRBV29-1|-|-
TGCAGCGTTGATGCCGGGGCCGCCGAGCAGTACTTC
CSVDAGAAEQYF
>TRBJ2-3|TRBV19|once|TRBD1
TGTGCCAGTAGTCTGGATCGGACAGGAAAAGATACGCAGTATTTT
CASSLDRTGKDTQYF
>TRBJ2-4|TRBV11-2|-|-
TGTGCCAGCAGCTTAGATGTCACGCCTTACTCGATTCAGTACTTC
CASSLDVTPYSIQYF
>TRBJ2-7|TRBV30|-|TRBD1
TGTGCCTTTACCACACCGGGACAGGGGGCATACGAGCAGTACTTC
CAFTTPGQGAYEQYF
>TRBJ1-3|TRBV11-2|-|-
TGTGCCAGCAGCTTAGCAGGGGTGCGAAACACCATATATTTT
CASSLAGVRNTIYF
>TRBJ2-3|TRBV28|once|-
TGTGCCACCAGGCGGGATAGCACAGATACGCAGTATTTT
CATRRDSTDTQYF
>TRBJ2-2|TRBV2|few|-
TGTGCCAGCAGCGTGGGCCTCTCCGGGGAGCTGTTTTTT
CASSVGLSGELFF
>TRBJ1-1|TRBV2|-|-
TGTGCCAGCAAGCTGACGGAGAAGACTGAAGCTTTCTTT
CASKLTEKTEAFF
>TRBJ2-1|TRBV6-1|-|TRBD2
TGTGCCAGCAGTGAAGGGACTAGTAGCGATGAGCAGTTCTTC
CASSEGTSSDEQFF
>TRBJ2-2|TRBV11-2|-|-
TGTGCCAGCAGCTTAGCCTTGAGAAAGGGGCTCAGCGGGGAGCTGTTTTTT
CASSLALRKGLSGELFF
>TRBJ1-4|TRBV18|once|-
TGTGCCAGCGCTCGAGACCGACAGACTAGTGAAAAACTGTTTTTT
CASARDRQTSEKLFF
>TRBJ1-5|TRBV9|-|TRBD1
TGTGCCAGCAGCGTTTCAACAGGGGGCAATCAGCCCCAGCATTTT
CASSVSTGGNQPQHF